This TCR beta chain was observed in a study of tumor and adjacent non-tumor tissue in lung cancer. This sample's RNA came from whole unsorted tissue. This non-tumor lung sample came from over 3 cm beyond the tumor edge. Between August and November 2014, newly diagnosed, chemotherapy-naive lung cancer patients underwent thoracic surgery in China. TCRbeta libraries were built with three rounds of nested PCR, modified from ARM-PCR. TCRdb itself ran the multiplex PCR reads through MiXCR, one entry per CDR3 protein. The profile shows around 57,000 distinct CDR3 sequences, around 61% of them singletons. With regard to this clonotype: Its antigen is undetermined. One end of the junction fails to match germline, which may point to a read error.

Study-wide results and limits: Tumor TCR diversity, when higher, was linked to shorter survival. Normal lung showed higher cumulative top 100 clone frequency than tumor. Compared with tumor, normal lung showed significantly lower TCR diversity.

This CDR3 comprises 16 residues. Germline V gene data show CDR1 as SGHAT and CDR2 as FQNNGV. The receptor comes from a man in his 70s with non-small cell lung cancer. Sequenced input: distant non-tumor lung tissue. This chain joins TRBV11-2 and TRBJ2-1; D perhaps matches TRBD2 (6 bases). This CDR3 reads CASNLSAKVGGYEQFF. The CDR3 region has the DNA TGTGCCAGCAACTTATCCGCGAAGGTTGGGGGGTATGAGCAGTTCTTC.